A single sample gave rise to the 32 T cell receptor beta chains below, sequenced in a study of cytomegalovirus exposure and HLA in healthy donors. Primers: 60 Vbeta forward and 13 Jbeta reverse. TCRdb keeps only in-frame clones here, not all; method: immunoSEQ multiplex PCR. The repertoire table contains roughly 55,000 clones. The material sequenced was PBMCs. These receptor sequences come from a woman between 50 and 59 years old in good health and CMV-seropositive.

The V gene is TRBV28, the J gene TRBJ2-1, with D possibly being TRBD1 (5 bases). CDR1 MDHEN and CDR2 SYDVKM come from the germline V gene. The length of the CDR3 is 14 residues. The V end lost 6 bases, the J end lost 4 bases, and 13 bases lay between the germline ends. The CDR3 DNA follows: TGTGCCAGCAGCTGGGGCTCCCTGTACAATGAGCAGTTCTTC. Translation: CASSWGSLYNEQFF.

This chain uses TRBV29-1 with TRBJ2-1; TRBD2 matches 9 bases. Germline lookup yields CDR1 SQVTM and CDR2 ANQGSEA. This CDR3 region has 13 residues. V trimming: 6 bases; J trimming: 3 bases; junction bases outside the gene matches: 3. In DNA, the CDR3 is TGCAGCGTATTAGCGGGGGTCTACAATGAGCAGTTCTTC. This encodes CSVLAGVYNEQFF.

Here the CDR3 DNA reads TGTGCCAGTAGTATAGAGATGAGGGGACACAGCTACGAGCAGTACTTC. This gives the protein CASSIEMRGHSYEQYF. The chain carries TRBV19 and TRBJ2-7, with D perhaps matching TRBD1 (6 bases). The V gene's germline CDR1 is LNHDA and CDR2 SQIVND (reference sequence). Trimming took 0 bases from V and 3 from J, leaving 15 bases between them. The CDR3 length is 16 residues.

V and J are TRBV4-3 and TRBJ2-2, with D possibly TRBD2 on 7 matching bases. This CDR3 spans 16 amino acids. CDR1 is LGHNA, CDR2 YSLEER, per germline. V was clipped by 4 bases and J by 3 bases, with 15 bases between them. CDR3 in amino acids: CASSRGGVPDTGELFF. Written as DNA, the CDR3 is TGCGCCAGCAGCCGGGGGGGCGTCCCCGACACCGGGGAGCTGTTTTTT.

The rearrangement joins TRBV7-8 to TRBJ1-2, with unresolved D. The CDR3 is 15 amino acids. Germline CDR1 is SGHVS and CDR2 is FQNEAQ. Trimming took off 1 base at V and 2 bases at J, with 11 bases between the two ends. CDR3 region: CASSLVTGGNYGYTF. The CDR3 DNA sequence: TGTGCCAGCAGCTTAGTGACCGGCGGGAACTATGGCTACACCTTC.

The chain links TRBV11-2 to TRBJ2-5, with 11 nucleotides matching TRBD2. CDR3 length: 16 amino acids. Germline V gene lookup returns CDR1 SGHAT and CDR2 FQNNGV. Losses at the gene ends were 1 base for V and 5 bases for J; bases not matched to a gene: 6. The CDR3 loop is CASSLVIAGGLETQYF. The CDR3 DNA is TGTGCCAGCAGCTTAGTTATAGCGGGAGGGTTGGAGACCCAGTACTTC.

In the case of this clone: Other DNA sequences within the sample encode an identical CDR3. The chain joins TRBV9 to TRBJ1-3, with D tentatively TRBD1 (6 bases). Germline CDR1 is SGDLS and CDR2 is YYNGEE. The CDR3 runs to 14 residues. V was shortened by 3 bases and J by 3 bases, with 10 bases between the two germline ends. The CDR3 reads CASSAGGSGNTIYF. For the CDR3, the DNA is TGTGCCAGCAGCGCGGGGGGCAGTGGAAACACCATATATTTT.

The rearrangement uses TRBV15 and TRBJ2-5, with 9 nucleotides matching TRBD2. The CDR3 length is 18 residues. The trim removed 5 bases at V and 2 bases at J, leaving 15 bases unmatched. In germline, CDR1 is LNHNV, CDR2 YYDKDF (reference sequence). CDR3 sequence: CATSPGGGSGGRQETQYF. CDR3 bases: TGTGCCACCAGCCCCGGGGGGGGTAGCGGGGGCCGTCAAGAGACCCAGTACTTC.

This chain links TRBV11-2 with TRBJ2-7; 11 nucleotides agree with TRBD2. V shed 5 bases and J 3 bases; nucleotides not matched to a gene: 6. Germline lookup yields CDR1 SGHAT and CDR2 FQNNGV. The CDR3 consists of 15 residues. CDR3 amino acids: CASSLTSGRGYEQYF. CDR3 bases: TGTGCCAGCAGCCTTACTAGCGGGAGAGGCTACGAGCAGTACTTC. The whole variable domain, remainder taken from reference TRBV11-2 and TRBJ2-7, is EAGVAQSPRYKIIEKRQSVAFWCNPISGHATLYWYQQILGQGPKLLIQFQNNGVVDDSQLPKDRFSAERLKGVDSTLKIQPAKLEDSAVYLCASSLTSGRGYEQYFGPGTRLTVT.

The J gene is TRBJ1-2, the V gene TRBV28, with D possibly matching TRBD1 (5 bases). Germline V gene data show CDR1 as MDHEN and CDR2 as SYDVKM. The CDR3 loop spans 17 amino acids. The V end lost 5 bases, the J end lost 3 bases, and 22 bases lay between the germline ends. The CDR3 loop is CASSSPLGGDVYYGYTF. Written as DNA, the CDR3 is TGTGCCAGCAGTAGCCCTCTTGGGGGGGATGTGTACTATGGCTACACCTTC.

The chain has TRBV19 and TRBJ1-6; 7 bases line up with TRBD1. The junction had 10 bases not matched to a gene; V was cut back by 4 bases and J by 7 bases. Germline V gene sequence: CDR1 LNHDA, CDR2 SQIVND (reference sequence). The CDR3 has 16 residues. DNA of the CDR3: TGTGCCAGTAGTACCTTCACAGGGGAAGGCAATTCACCCCTCCACTTT. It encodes CASSTFTGEGNSPLHF.

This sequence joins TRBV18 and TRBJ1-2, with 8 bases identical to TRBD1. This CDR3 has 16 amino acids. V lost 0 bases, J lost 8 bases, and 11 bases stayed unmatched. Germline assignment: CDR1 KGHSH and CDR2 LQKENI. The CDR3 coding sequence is TGTGCCAGCTCACCACCAAGAACACAGGGGGGAGTCGGCTACACCTTC. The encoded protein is CASSPPRTQGGVGYTF.

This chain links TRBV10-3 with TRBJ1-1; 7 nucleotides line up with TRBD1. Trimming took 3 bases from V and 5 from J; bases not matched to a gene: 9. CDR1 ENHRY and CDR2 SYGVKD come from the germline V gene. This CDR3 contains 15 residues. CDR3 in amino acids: CAISDETGWGTEAFF. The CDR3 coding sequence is TGTGCCATCAGTGATGAGACAGGGTGGGGAACTGAAGCTTTCTTT.

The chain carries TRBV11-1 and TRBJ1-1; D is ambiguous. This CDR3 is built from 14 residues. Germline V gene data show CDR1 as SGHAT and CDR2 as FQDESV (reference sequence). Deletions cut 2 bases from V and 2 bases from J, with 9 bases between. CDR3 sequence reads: CASSLYSLNTEAFF. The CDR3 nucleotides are TGTGCCAGCAGCTTATACAGCCTTAACACTGAAGCTTTCTTT.

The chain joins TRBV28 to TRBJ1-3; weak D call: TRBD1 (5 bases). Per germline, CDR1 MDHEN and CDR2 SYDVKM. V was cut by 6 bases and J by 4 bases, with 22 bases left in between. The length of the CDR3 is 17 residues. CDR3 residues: CASRTPLGGGTGNTIYF. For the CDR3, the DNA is TGTGCCAGCAGAACACCTCTCGGGGGGGGTACAGGAAACACCATATATTTT. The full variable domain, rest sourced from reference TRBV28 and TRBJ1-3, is DVKVTQSSRYLVKRTGEKVFLECVQDMDHENMFWYRQDPGLGLRLIYFSYDVKMKEKGDIPEGYSVSREKKERFSLILESASTNQTSMYLCASRTPLGGGTGNTIYFGEGSWLTVV.

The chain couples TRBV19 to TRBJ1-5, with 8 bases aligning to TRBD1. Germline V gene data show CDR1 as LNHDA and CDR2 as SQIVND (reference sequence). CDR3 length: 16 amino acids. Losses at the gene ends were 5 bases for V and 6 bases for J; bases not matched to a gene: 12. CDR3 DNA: TGTGCCAGTAGTCCATCTCGACAGGGGCCTATTCAGCCCCAGCATTTT. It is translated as CASSPSRQGPIQPQHF.

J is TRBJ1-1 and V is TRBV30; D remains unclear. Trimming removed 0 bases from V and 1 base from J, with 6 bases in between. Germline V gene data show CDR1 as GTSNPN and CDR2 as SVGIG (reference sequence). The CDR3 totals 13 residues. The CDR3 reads CAWSVQWNTEAFF. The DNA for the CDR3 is TGTGCCTGGAGTGTACAGTGGAACACTGAAGCTTTCTTT.

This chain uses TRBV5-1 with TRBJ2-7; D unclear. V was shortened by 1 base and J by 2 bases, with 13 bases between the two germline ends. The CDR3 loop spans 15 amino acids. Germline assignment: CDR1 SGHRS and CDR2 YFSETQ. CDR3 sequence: CASSLRTGAAYEQYF. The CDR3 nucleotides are TGCGCCAGCAGCTTGCGTACGGGTGCCGCCTACGAGCAGTACTTC.

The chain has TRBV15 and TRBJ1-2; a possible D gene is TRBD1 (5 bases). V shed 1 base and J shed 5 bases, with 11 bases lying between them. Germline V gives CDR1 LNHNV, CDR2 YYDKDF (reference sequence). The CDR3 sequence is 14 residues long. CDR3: CATSRAVRVYGYTF. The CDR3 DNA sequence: TGTGCCACCAGCAGAGCGGTCAGGGTGTATGGCTACACCTTC. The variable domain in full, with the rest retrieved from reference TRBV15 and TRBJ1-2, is DAMVIQNPRYQVTQFGKPVTLSCSQTLNHNVMYWYQQKSSQAPKLLFHYYDKDFNNEADTPDNFQSRRPNTSFCFLDIRSPGLGDTAMYLCATSRAVRVYGYTFGSGTRLTVV.

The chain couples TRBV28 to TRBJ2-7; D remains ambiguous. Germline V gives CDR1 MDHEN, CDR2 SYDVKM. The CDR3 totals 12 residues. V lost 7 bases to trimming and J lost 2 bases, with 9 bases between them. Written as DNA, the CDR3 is TGTGCCAGCACTACCCGCCCCTACGAGCAGTACTTC. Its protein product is CASTTRPYEQYF. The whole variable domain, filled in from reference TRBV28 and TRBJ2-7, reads DVKVTQSSRYLVKRTGEKVFLECVQDMDHENMFWYRQDPGLGLRLIYFSYDVKMKEKGDIPEGYSVSREKKERFSLILESASTNQTSMYLCASTTRPYEQYFGPGTRLTVT.

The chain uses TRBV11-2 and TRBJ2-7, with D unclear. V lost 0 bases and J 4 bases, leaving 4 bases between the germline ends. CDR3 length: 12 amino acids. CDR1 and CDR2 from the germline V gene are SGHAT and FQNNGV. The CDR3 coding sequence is TGTGCCAGCAGCTTAGAACGGTACGAGCAGTACTTC. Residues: CASSLERYEQYF.

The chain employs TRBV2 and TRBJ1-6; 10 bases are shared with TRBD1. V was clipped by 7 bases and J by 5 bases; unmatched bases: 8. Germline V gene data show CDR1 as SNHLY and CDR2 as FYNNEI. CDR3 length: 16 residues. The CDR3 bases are TGTGCCAGCACCGGACAGGGGGGTGTCCATAATTCACCCCTCCACTTT. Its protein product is CASTGQGGVHNSPLHF.

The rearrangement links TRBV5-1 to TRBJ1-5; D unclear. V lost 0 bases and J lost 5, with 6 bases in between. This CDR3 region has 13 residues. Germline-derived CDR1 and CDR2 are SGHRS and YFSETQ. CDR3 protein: CASSLDQYQPQHF. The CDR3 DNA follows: TGCGCCAGCAGCTTGGATCAGTATCAGCCCCAGCATTTT.

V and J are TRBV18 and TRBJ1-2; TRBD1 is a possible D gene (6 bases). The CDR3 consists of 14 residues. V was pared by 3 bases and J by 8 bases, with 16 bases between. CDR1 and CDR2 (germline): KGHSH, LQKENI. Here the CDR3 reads CASSPTGSMVGYTF. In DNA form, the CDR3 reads TGTGCCAGCTCACCGACAGGCTCTATGGTAGGCTACACCTTC.

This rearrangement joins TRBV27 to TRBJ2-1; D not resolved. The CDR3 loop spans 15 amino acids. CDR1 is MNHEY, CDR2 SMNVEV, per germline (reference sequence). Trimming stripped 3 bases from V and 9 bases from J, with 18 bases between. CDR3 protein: CASSFLSGSATEQFF. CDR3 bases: TGTGCCAGCAGTTTTCTCTCCGGGTCGGCGACTGAGCAGTTCTTC.

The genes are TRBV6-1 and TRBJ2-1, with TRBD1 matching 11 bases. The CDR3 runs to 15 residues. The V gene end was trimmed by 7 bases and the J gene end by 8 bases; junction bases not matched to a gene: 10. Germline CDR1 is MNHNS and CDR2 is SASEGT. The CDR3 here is CASIVGTGGFYEQFF. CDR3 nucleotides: TGTGCCAGCATCGTCGGGACAGGGGGATTTTATGAGCAGTTCTTC.

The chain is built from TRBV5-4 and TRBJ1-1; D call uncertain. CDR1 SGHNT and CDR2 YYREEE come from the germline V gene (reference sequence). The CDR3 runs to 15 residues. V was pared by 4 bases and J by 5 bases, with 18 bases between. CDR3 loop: CASSPGPERETEAFF. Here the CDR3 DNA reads TGTGCCAGCAGCCCTGGGCCGGAGAGGGAGACTGAAGCTTTCTTT.

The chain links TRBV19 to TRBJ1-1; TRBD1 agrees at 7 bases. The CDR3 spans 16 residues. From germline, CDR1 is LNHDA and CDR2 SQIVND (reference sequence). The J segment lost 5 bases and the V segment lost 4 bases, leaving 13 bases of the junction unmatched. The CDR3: CASSKRTAGGRTEAFF. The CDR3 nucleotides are TGTGCCAGTAGTAAACGAACAGCAGGGGGAAGGACTGAAGCTTTCTTT.

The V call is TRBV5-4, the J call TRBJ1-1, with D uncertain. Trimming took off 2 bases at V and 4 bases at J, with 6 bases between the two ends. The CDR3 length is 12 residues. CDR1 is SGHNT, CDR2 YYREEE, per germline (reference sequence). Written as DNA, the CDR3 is TGTGCCAGCAGCTTTCGCGGCACTGAAGCTTTCTTT. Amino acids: CASSFRGTEAFF.

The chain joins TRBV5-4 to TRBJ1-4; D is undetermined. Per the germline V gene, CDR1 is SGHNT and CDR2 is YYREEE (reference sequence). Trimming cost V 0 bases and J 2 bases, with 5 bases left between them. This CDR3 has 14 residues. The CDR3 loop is CASSLGATNEKLFF. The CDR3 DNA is TGTGCCAGCAGCTTGGGGGCTACTAATGAAAAACTGTTTTTT.

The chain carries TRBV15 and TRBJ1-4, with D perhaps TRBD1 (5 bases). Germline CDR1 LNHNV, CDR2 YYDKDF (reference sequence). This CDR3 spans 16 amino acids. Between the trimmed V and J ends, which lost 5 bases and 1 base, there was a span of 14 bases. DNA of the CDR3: TGTGCCACCAGCGGGTGGCAGGGCGGAACTAATGAAAAACTGTTTTTT. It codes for CATSGWQGGTNEKLFF.

In DNA form, the CDR3 reads TGTGCCAGCAGCCGGGACAGGGACTACGAGCAGTACTTC. As protein: CASSRDRDYEQYF. The rearrangement links TRBV9 to TRBJ2-7, with 9 bases identical to TRBD1. J was trimmed by 3 bases and V by 4 bases; bases with no gene match: 2. Germline CDR1 SGDLS, CDR2 YYNGEE. The CDR3 is 13 amino acids.